The 20 T cell receptor beta chains listed next were all sequenced from one sample in a study of identical twins' blood T cells. TCRdb fed the 5' RACE reads into MiXCR, producing one record per CDR3 protein. In the table there are a few hundred thousand distinct CDR3 sequences, approximately 30% of which are singletons. Sequenced material: PBMCs. These receptors were obtained from a woman aged 18 to 55 in good health.

The chain links TRBV5-1 to TRBJ2-1, with D possibly matching TRBD1 (5 bases). The CDR3 is 15 residues long. Trimming stripped 4 bases from V and 7 bases from J, with 18 bases between. In germline, CDR1 is SGHRS, CDR2 YFSETQ. This chain's CDR3 is CASSAQGARTNEQFF. The DNA for the CDR3 is TGCGCCAGCAGCGCGCAGGGCGCCAGGACGAATGAGCAGTTCTTC.

This clonotype occurred a few times. The junction departs from the called germline gene at one end, perhaps through a read error. The chain joins TRBV5-1 to TRBJ1-1; D is unclear. The CDR3 is made up of 14 amino acids. Per germline, CDR1 SGHRS and CDR2 YFSETQ. The CDR3, as DNA: TGTGCCAGCTACCCAGACACCTCCGTCTCTGAAGCTTTCTTT. This gives the protein CASYPDTSVSEAFF.

This clonotype was observed a single time. Its ends do not fully match the called genes, so a read error is possible. The chain joins TRBV9 to TRBJ1-1; D is perhaps TRBD1 (6 bases). The length of the CDR3 is 14 residues. Looked up from germline, CDR1 is SGDLS and CDR2 is YYNGEE. DNA for the CDR3: TGTGCCAGCAGCAGAGGGGGGTTTAACACTGAAGTTTTCTTT. Translation gives CASSRGGFNTEVFF.

The chain links TRBV7-9 to TRBJ2-2; perhaps TRBD1 as D (6 bases). The V gene lost 1 base and the J gene lost 4 bases, with 10 bases spanning the gap. This CDR3 comprises 15 residues. The germline CDR1 and CDR2 sequences are SEHNR and FQNEAQ (reference sequence). The CDR3 bases are TGTGCCAGCAGCTTAGGGACAGATTCCACCGGGGAGCTGTTTTTT. Translated, it gives CASSLGTDSTGELFF.

The table lists this clonotype with a few counts. The chain couples TRBV11-2 to TRBJ1-3; no firm D call. The CDR3 runs to 18 residues. Between the trimmed V and J ends, which lost 5 bases and 0 bases, there was a span of 20 bases. The germline gives CDR1 SGHAT, CDR2 FQNNGV. DNA for the CDR3: TGTGCCAGCAGCCTAAGAGGAGGGAGTTTCAACTCTGGAAACACCATATATTTT. Translated, it gives CASSLRGGSFNSGNTIYF.

This clonotype has a handful of counts. V gene TRBV2 combines with J gene TRBJ1-1; the D is unclear. With 4 bases removed from V and 0 bases from J, the gap between germline ends came to 6 bases. CDR1 and CDR2 (germline): SNHLY, FYNNEI. The CDR3 loop spans 13 amino acids. The CDR3 protein is CASSVILNTEAFF. DNA of the CDR3: TGTGCCAGCAGTGTGATCCTGAACACTGAAGCTTTCTTT. Using reference TRBV2 and TRBJ1-1 for the parts outside the CDR3, the full variable domain is EPEVTQTPSHQVTQMGQEVILRCVPISNHLYFYWYRQILGQKVEFLVSFYNNEISEKSEIFDDQFSVERPDGSNFTLKIRSTKLEDSAMYFCASSVILNTEAFFGQGTRLTVV.

The chain uses TRBV18 and TRBJ1-2; 8 bases map to TRBD1. Trimming cost V 6 bases and J 4 bases; bases outside gene matches: 7. CDR3 length: 14 residues. Germline CDR1 is KGHSH and CDR2 is LQKENI. The CDR3 loop is CASSPRTGPYGYTF. CDR3 coding DNA: TGTGCCAGCTCCCCCCGGACAGGGCCCTATGGCTACACCTTC.

As regards this clonotype: A read error is possible here, since a much larger clone lies one base away. The V and J genes are TRBV2 and TRBJ1-4; TRBD1 might be the D (6 bases). Germline loops: CDR1 SNHLY, CDR2 FYNNEI. The CDR3 sequence is 13 residues long. The germline V and J ends were trimmed by 10 bases and 5 bases, with 14 bases remaining between them. The CDR3 sequence is CATTDTGNEKLFF. The CDR3, as DNA: TGTGCCACCACGGATACAGGGAATGAAAAACTGTTTTTT.

In its sample, this clonotype was seen many times. The V call is TRBV12-3 or TRBV12-4, the J call TRBJ1-3, with D maybe TRBD1 (5 bases). This CDR3 region has 15 residues. Trimming shortened V by 7 bases and J by 2 bases, and 15 bases separated the two germline ends. The CDR3 loop reads CASKLSREPGNTIYF. The DNA of the CDR3 is TGTGCCAGCAAATTAAGCAGGGAGCCTGGAAACACCATATATTTT.

This chain links TRBV20-1 with TRBJ1-3; unclear D gene. This CDR3 comprises 14 residues. Germline lookup yields CDR1 DFQATT and CDR2 SNEGSKA (reference sequence). Trimming pared 2 bases from V and 0 bases from J, leaving 8 bases between. The CDR3 reads CSARPSRSGNTIYF. DNA of the CDR3: TGCAGTGCTAGACCCAGCCGCTCTGGAAACACCATATATTTT.

The CDR3 is CASSLRQTGTDEKLFF. DNA for the CDR3: TGTGCCAGCAGTTTGCGCCAGACAGGGACGGATGAAAAACTGTTTTTT. The rearrangement joins TRBV28 to TRBJ1-4; 7 nucleotides match TRBD1. Germline V gives CDR1 MDHEN, CDR2 SYDVKM. V lost 3 bases and J lost 6; bases outside the gene matches: 10. There are 16 residues in the CDR3.

The rearrangement joins TRBV7-9 to TRBJ1-2; D unclear. Trimming stripped 5 bases from V and 2 bases from J, with 18 bases between. The CDR3 extends over 16 amino acids. Germline CDR1 reads SEHNR; CDR2 reads FQNEAQ (reference sequence). CDR3 nucleotides: TGTGCCAGCAGCCCCATCGCGGAGAGATCCAACTATGGCTACACCTTC. Encoded protein: CASSPIAERSNYGYTF. Together with reference TRBV7-9 and TRBJ1-2, the CDR3 gives the full variable domain: DTGVSQNPRHKITKRGQNVTFRCDPISEHNRLYWYRQTLGQGPEFLTYFQNEAQLEKSRLLSDRFSAERPKGSFSTLEIQRTEQGDSAMYLCASSPIAERSNYGYTFGSGTRLTVV.

Turning to this clonotype: A much larger clone is a single base away; this may be a read error. This chain connects TRBV5-1 to TRBJ1-1; TRBD1 matches 8 bases. Germline lookup yields CDR1 SGHRS and CDR2 YFSETQ. This CDR3 spans 15 amino acids. Here the CDR3 reads CAGSSQTGAGTEAFF. CDR3 nucleotide sequence: TGCGCCGGCAGCTCCCAGACAGGGGCAGGCACTGAAGCTTTCTTT.

The table lists this clonotype with a few counts. The chain links TRBV6-2 or TRBV6-3 to TRBJ1-2, with 10 bases lining up with TRBD1. Trimming removed 2 bases from V and 3 bases from J; junction bases left unmatched: 6. CDR3 length: 16 residues. From germline, CDR1 is MNHEY and CDR2 SVGEGT. Here the CDR3 reads CASSYGTTGGDYGYTF. The CDR3 bases are TGTGCCAGCAGTTACGGAACGACAGGGGGCGACTATGGCTACACCTTC.

The J gene is TRBJ2-3, the V gene TRBV6-2 or TRBV6-3, with D hard to call. Germline CDR1 is MNHEY and CDR2 is SVGEGT. The CDR3 length is 12 residues. With 5 bases removed from V and 7 bases from J, the gap between germline ends came to 10 bases. The CDR3 sequence: CASSGLPHTQYF. The CDR3 region has the DNA TGTGCCAGCAGTGGGCTTCCCCATACGCAGTATTTT.

This chain connects TRBV7-2 to TRBJ1-5, with D maybe TRBD1 (5 bases). Germline assignment: CDR1 SGHTA and CDR2 FQGNSA. Trimming shortened V by 5 bases and J by 1 base, and 15 bases separated the two germline ends. The CDR3 length is 16 residues. The CDR3 loop reads CASSLNTGISNQPQHF. The DNA of the CDR3 is TGTGCCAGCAGCCTCAATACAGGCATAAGCAATCAGCCCCAGCATTTT.

The CDR3 here is CAWSVPPIEVNEQFF. As DNA, the CDR3 is TGTGCCTGGAGTGTCCCCCCCATAGAGGTAAATGAGCAGTTCTTC. The V call is TRBV30, the J call TRBJ2-1; D unclear. Germline loops: CDR1 GTSNPN, CDR2 SVGIG (reference sequence). V gave up 0 bases and J gave up 7 bases, with 16 bases separating them. There are 15 residues in the CDR3.

This clonotype appeared a few times. Possible read error: a much larger clone is one base away. The chain couples TRBV29-1 to TRBJ2-7; weak D call: TRBD1 (6 bases). The V gene's germline CDR1 is SQVTM and CDR2 ANQGSEA. Trimming took off 5 bases at V and 10 bases at J, with 15 bases between the two ends. CDR3 length equals 11 residues. The CDR3: CSVLGGSDQYF. CDR3 sequence (DNA): TGCAGCGTTCTAGGGGGTTCCGACCAGTACTTC.

This clonotype was counted a few times. At one end the junction does not follow the germline gene, possibly because of a read error. This sequence joins TRBV28 and TRBJ1-1; D remains ambiguous. The length of the CDR3 is 12 residues. Germline loops: CDR1 MDHEN, CDR2 SYDVKM. The DNA for the CDR3 is TGTGCCGGCAGTTTAAGTAGCACTGAAGCTTTCTTT. This sequence encodes CAGSLSSTEAFF.

There are many counts of this clonotype. J is TRBJ1-4 and V is TRBV20-1; D gene ambiguous. V lost 2 bases to trimming and J lost 5 bases, with 6 bases between them. CDR3 size: 12 residues. Germline CDR1 is DFQATT and CDR2 is SNEGSKA (reference sequence). Written as DNA, the CDR3 is TGCAGTGCTAGAAGTTTGAATGAAAAACTGTTTTTT. It yields the protein CSARSLNEKLFF.